The clone carrying this T cell receptor beta chain is medium-sized by frequency. Its antigen is currently unknown. This sample stems from a study of CXCR3-negative and CXCR3-positive naive CD8 T cells. Findings and caveats of the study: In both naive subsets diversity was comparably high, whereas memory CD8+ cells showed much lower diversity. Within a donor, both naive subsets shared TRBV-TRBJ usage, unlike memory cells. CXCR3-negative naive cells had less hydrophobic TRB CDR3s than did CXCR3-positive naive cells.

Libraries of TRB cDNA were made by 5' RACE and carried UMIs. TCRdb re-called the 5' RACE reads, yielding one record per CDR3 amino acid sequence without DNA. The table lists under 6,000 distinct CDR3 sequences, with about 1.5% in the top ten. Per germline, CDR1 SNHLY and CDR2 FYNNEI. This CDR3 has 14 residues. The TCR comes from a human donor in good health. Some clones in this sample may be carry-over from other donors' samples. The chain links TRBV2 to TRBJ2-4; TCRdb lists TRBD1, though no DNA is available to test this call. Sequenced material: naive CXCR3+ CD8+ T cells from blood. Sample subset: CD45RO-CCR7+CD27+CD95- naive CD8+ T cells expressing CXCR3 (TNR3+). The CDR3 spells CASSPQVAKNIQYF. The whole variable domain, remainder taken from reference TRBV2 and TRBJ2-4, is EPEVTQTPSHQVTQMGQEVILRCVPISNHLYFYWYRQILGQKVEFLVSFYNNEISEKSEIFDDQFSVERPDGSNFTLKIRSTKLEDSAMYFCASSPQVAKNIQYFGAGTRLSVL.